This TCR beta chain was sequenced for a study of blood T cell repertoires in COVID-19. Background on the study: Both acute and convalescent COVID-19 samples were obtained from the United States, Italy and Spain. The analysed material was cDNA or gDNA that came from T cells, B-cell-depleted T cells, or PBMCs.

The count of this clone is one. Per the study methods: Using reference gene primer amplification, nucleated cell counts were estimated. Using immunoSEQ multiplex PCR, the repertoire was profiled, and TCRdb retains in-frame clones only, with some absent. That table furnishes V, J and clone size, whereas the DNA furnished D and trimming. The sample lists tens of thousands of clones, roughly 86% occurring once. This receptor was obtained from a human donor in a cohort sampled during active COVID-19. The sequenced sample was peripheral blood.

This CDR3 reads CASSLGGQGLYSNQPQHF. CDR3 nucleotides: TGTGCCAGCAGCTTAGGGGGACAGGGACTTTATAGCAATCAGCCCCAGCATTTT. V gene TRBV7-9 combines with J gene TRBJ1-5, with 9 bases aligning to TRBD1. CDR3 size: 18 residues. Germline CDR1 SEHNR, CDR2 FQNEAQ (reference sequence). V dropped 1 base and J dropped 0; count of bases not matched to a gene: 7.